This entry lists 16 T cell receptor beta chains sequenced from one sample in a study of tumor-infiltrating lymphocytes in primary liver carcinoma. Unsorted bulk tissue, 20-30 mg of it, served as the source for co-extraction of RNA and DNA. Researchers generated TCR beta cDNA from roughly 510 ng of total RNA, relying on a constant-region primer. The TCR beta library was amplified through three nested multiplex PCR rounds in a modified ARM-PCR procedure. The first two PCR rounds, approximately 10 cycles each, used TRBV1-TRBV30 forward primers and a C-beta reverse primer. TCRdb reanalysed the multiplex PCR reads using MiXCR and keeps one entry per CDR3 protein. In the table there are about 84,000 distinct CDR3 sequences, around 70% of which are singletons. The sample consisted of liver tumor tissue from sampling region 1. Subset denoted: tumor region T1, superior pole. The receptors were sampled from a man in his forties with primary liver carcinoma and hepatitis B virus infection.

This clonotype has more than one count but fewer than ten. The chain recombines TRBV20-1 with TRBJ2-5; 13 nucleotides align to TRBD2. The V gene's germline CDR1 is DFQATT and CDR2 SNEGSKA (reference sequence). The CDR3 consists of 15 residues. Trimming at V came to 6 bases and at J to 5 bases, leaving 9 bases not matched to a gene. CDR3 sequence (DNA): TGCAGTGCCCCTACTAGCGGGAGGGGCGGGGAGACCCAGTACTTC. This gives the protein CSAPTSGRGGETQYF.

This clonotype was seen a few times. This chain links TRBV19 with TRBJ2-2, with a tentative D call TRBD2 (5 bases). The V gene lost 1 base and the J gene lost 0 bases, with 6 bases spanning the gap. This CDR3 spans 15 amino acids. Germline loops: CDR1 LNHDA, CDR2 SQIVND (reference sequence). The CDR3 region has the DNA TGTGCCAGTAGTATAGGGACTTCGAACACCGGGGAGCTGTTTTTT. Protein product: CASSIGTSNTGELFF.

In this sample, this clonotype turned up a few times. A read error is possible here, since a much larger clone lies one base away. J is TRBJ2-1 and V is TRBV5-8; 8 bases match TRBD2. The CDR3 covers 16 residues. The junction had 9 bases not matched to a gene; V was cut back by 7 bases and J by 0 bases. In germline, CDR1 is SGHTS, CDR2 YDEGEE. CDR3 in amino acids: CASALGAGGSYNEQFF. The CDR3 DNA is TGTGCCAGCGCCTTGGGGGCGGGGGGCTCCTACAATGAGCAGTTCTTC. The entire variable domain, with the rest obtained from reference TRBV5-8 and TRBJ2-1, is as follows: EAGVTQSPTHLIKTRGQQATLRCSPISGHTSVYWYQQALGLGLQFLLWYDEGEERNRGNFPPRFSGRQFPNYSSELNVNALELEDSALYLCASALGAGGSYNEQFFGPGTRLTVL.

The rearrangement joins TRBV6-2 or TRBV6-3 to TRBJ2-7, with D perhaps matching TRBD2 (5 bases). This CDR3 contains 16 residues. The V end lost 6 bases, the J end lost 0 bases, and 18 bases lay between the germline ends. Germline CDR1 reads MNHEY; CDR2 reads SVGEGT. The CDR3 DNA reads as TGTGCCAGCAGCCCTACCAAGCGGCTTAGCTCCTACGAGCAGTACGTC. The encoded protein is CASSPTKRLSSYEQYV.

The sample holds a few counts of this clonotype. The chain links TRBV19 to TRBJ2-3; 7 nucleotides line up with TRBD2. CDR1 and CDR2 from the germline V gene are LNHDA and SQIVND (reference sequence). Trimming at V came to 9 bases and at J to 4 bases, leaving 13 bases not matched to a gene. This CDR3 has 15 amino acids. The chain's CDR3 is CASSPLGGVPDTQYF. The CDR3, as DNA: TGTGCCAGCTCCCCCCTGGGAGGGGTCCCAGATACGCAGTATTTT. The entire variable domain, with the rest obtained from reference TRBV19 and TRBJ2-3, is as follows: DGGITQSPKYLFRKEGQNVTLSCEQNLNHDAMYWYRQDPGQGLRLIYYSQIVNDFQKGDIAEGYSVSREKKESFPLTVTSAQKNPTAFYLCASSPLGGVPDTQYFGPGTRLTVL.

This clonotype showed up just a few times. This may come from a read error, since a much larger clone is one base off. The rearrangement joins TRBV6-6 to TRBJ2-1; 8 bases fit TRBD2. Germline assignment: CDR1 MNHNY and CDR2 SVGAGI (reference sequence). The CDR3 is 14 amino acids. In nucleotides, the CDR3 is TGTGCCAGCCGGAGCGGGAGTCAAAACAATGAGCAGTTATTC. It is translated as CASRSGSQNNEQLF.

With regard to this clonotype: At one of its ends the junction is not consistent with the germline gene, which may arise from a read error. J is TRBJ2-1 and V is TRBV29-1; 10 bases fit TRBD1. CDR3 size: 15 residues. Germline assignment: CDR1 SQVTM and CDR2 ANQGSEA. CDR3 in DNA: TGTAGCATTGAGCGCCGGGACAGGGGTTATAATGAGCAGTTCTTC. It translates to CSIERRDRGYNEQFF.

To note about this clonotype: The junction departs from germline at one end; a sequencing error may be responsible. The J gene is TRBJ2-5, the V gene TRBV11-2; D not certain. There are 13 residues in the CDR3. CDR1 is SGHAT and CDR2 is FQNNGV in the germline V gene. CDR3 amino acids: CASSLNVRETQYF. The CDR3 bases are TGTGCCAGCAGCTTAAACGTCAGAGAGACGCAGTACTTC.

This clonotype was seen at least ten times. CDR3 region: CASQLAGVVNNEQFF. The CDR3 region has the DNA TGTGCCAGTCAACTAGCGGGAGTGGTGAACAATGAGCAGTTCTTC. The chain joins TRBV19 to TRBJ2-1; 11 nucleotides line up with TRBD2. CDR3 length: 15 amino acids. Germline V gives CDR1 LNHDA, CDR2 SQIVND (reference sequence). V lost 8 bases and J lost 5; bases outside the gene matches: 8.

This clonotype occurred many times. This chain connects TRBV6-2 or TRBV6-3 to TRBJ2-3; no firm D call. CDR3 size: 11 residues. The ends were cut back, 8 bases at V and 1 base at J, with 4 bases in the middle. The germline V gene encodes CDR1 MNHEY and CDR2 SVGEGT. In DNA, the CDR3 is TGTGCCAGCGGGCGCACAGATACGCAGTATTTT. Translating it yields CASGRTDTQYF.

CDR3 sequence (DNA): TGTGCCAGCAGCTTCGATGTCGGACTAGCCATGGGCGAGCAGTTCTTC. It translates to CASSFDVGLAMGEQFF. The chain is built from TRBV11-2 and TRBJ2-1, with 8 bases fitting TRBD2. The germline CDR1 and CDR2 sequences are SGHAT and FQNNGV. The CDR3 totals 16 residues. V shed 3 bases and J 10 bases; nucleotides not matched to a gene: 14. Looking up the rest from reference TRBV11-2 and TRBJ2-1 gives the full variable domain: EAGVAQSPRYKIIEKRQSVAFWCNPISGHATLYWYQQILGQGPKLLIQFQNNGVVDDSQLPKDRFSAERLKGVDSTLKIQPAKLEDSAVYLCASSFDVGLAMGEQFFGPGTRLTVL.

Concerning this clonotype itself: Germline is not matched at one junction end, which may reflect a read error. The CDR3 DNA sequence: TGTGCCAGCAGTCTACAGGAATACGAGCTGTACTTC. Its protein product is CASSLQEYELYF. The gene calls are TRBV12-3 or TRBV12-4 and TRBJ2-7; a weak D match, TRBD1 (5 bases). This CDR3 contains 12 residues.

As for this clonotype: At one boundary the junction diverges from the germline segment, which might be a read error. The chain links TRBV4-1 to TRBJ2-6, with D maybe TRBD2 (6 bases). The V gene's germline CDR1 is MGHRA and CDR2 YSYEKL. The CDR3 loop spans 16 amino acids. CDR3 nucleotides: TGCGCCAACAGCCAAGAAGCAGGGACTGGGGCCAAGGTCCTGACTTTC. Translating it yields CANSQEAGTGAKVLTF.

V gene TRBV29-1 combines with J gene TRBJ2-7, with D unresolved. CDR3 length equals 13 residues. In germline, CDR1 is SQVTM, CDR2 ANQGSEA. V was pared by 5 bases and J by 3 bases, with 14 bases between. The CDR3 is CSVRNREFYEQYF. The CDR3 DNA sequence: TGCAGCGTTAGGAACCGCGAGTTCTACGAGCAGTACTTC.

A remark on this clonotype: Since the CDR3 does not end with the conserved phenylalanine or tryptophan, this likely comes from a read error. The J gene is TRBJ1-3, the V gene TRBV11-2; 9 positions match TRBD1. The CDR3 loop spans 16 amino acids. Germline lookup yields CDR1 SGHAT and CDR2 FQNNGV. CDR3 protein: CVSSLEGQGYGNTIYM. The CDR3 DNA reads TGTGTCAGCAGCTTAGAGGGACAGGGATACGGAAACACCATATATATG.

About this clonotype: A much larger clone differs from this one at a single base, so this may be a read error. The CDR3 does not close with the conserved phenylalanine or tryptophan, likely indicating a read error. V is TRBV6-5 and J is TRBJ2-7; D unclear. Germline loops: CDR1 MNHEY, CDR2 SVGAGI. Deletions cut 0 bases from V and 2 bases from J, with 8 bases between. The CDR3 covers 14 residues. CDR3 sequence (DNA): TGTGCCAGCAGTTACTCTACTTGGGCCTACGAGCAGTACCTC. The encoded protein is CASSYSTWAYEQYL.